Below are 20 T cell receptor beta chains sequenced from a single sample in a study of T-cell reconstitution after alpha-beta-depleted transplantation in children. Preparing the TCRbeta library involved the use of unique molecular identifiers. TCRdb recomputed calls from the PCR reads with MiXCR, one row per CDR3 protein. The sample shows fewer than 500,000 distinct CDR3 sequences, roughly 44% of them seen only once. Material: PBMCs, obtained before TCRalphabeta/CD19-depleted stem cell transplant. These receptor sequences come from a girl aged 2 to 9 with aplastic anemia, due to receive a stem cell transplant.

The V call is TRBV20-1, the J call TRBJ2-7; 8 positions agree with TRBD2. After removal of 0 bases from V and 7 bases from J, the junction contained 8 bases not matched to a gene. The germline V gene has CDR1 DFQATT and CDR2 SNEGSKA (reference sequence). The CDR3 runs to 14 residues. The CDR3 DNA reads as TGCAGTGCTAGAGATCCCCGGACTAGCTCGGAGCAGTACTTC. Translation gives CSARDPRTSSEQYF.

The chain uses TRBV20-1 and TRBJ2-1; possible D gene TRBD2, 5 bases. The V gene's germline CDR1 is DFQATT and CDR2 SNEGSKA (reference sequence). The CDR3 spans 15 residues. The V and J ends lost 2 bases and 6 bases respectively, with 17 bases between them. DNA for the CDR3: TGCAGTGCTAGATCTACTAGAGCCAGTGTCAATGAGCAGTTCTTC. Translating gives CSARSTRASVNEQFF.

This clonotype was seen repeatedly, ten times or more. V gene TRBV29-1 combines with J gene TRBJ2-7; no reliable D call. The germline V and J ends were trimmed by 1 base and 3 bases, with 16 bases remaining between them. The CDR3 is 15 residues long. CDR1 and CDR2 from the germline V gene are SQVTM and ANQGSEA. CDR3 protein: CSVEGPDGQDYEQYF. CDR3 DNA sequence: TGCAGCGTTGAAGGCCCGGACGGCCAAGACTACGAGCAGTACTTC.

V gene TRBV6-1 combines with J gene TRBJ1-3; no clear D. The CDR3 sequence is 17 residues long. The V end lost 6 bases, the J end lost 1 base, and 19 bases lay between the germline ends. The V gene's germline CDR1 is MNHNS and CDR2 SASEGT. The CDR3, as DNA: TGTGCCAGCAGCGAAACGTCACCCGGGGTTTCTGGAAACACCATATATTTT. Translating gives CASSETSPGVSGNTIYF.

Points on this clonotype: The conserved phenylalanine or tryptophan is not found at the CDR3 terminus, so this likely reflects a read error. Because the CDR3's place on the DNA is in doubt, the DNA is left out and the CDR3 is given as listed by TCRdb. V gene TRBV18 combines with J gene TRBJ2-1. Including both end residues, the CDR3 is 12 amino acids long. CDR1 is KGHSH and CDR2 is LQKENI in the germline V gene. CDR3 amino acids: CASSYQANEEFL.

This CDR3 is CATRGENTGELFF. The CDR3, as DNA: TGTGCCACCAGGGGGGAGAACACCGGGGAGCTGTTTTTT. This chain uses TRBV24-1 with TRBJ2-2; the D call may be TRBD1 or TRBD2 (5 bases each). CDR1 and CDR2 (germline): KGHDR, SFDVKD. V lost 7 bases to trimming and J lost 1 base, with 6 bases between them. This CDR3 is built from 13 residues.

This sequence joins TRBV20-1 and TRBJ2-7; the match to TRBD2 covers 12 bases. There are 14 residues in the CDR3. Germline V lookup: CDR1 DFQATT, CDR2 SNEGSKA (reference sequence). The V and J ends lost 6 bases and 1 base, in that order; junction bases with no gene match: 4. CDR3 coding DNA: TGCAGTGCACTGCTAGCGGGAGGGTCCTACGAGCAGTACTTC. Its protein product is CSALLAGGSYEQYF.

The CDR3, as DNA: TGTGCCAGCAGTTTTCCGAGCTTAGCGGGAGGAACCTACGAGCAGTACTTC. Encoded protein: CASSFPSLAGGTYEQYF. The genes are TRBV12-3 or TRBV12-4 and TRBJ2-7; the match to TRBD2 covers 10 bases. V lost 3 bases to trimming and J lost 2 bases; unmatched junction nucleotides: 10. This CDR3 has 17 residues.

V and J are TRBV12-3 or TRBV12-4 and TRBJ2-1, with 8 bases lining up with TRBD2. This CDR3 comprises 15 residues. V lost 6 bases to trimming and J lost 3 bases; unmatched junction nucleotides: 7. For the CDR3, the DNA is TGTGCCAGCAGCCCCCCAAGCGGGGGCTACAATGAGCAGTTCTTC. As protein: CASSPPSGGYNEQFF.

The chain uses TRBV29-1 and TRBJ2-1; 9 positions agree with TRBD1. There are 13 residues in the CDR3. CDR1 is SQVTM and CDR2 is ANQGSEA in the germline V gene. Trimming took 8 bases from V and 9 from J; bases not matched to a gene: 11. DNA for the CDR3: TGCAGCTCTGCTCGGACAGGGGCGGGTGAGCAGTTCTTC. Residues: CSSARTGAGEQFF.

The CDR3 sequence: CASSLVQSTKPQETQYF. CDR3 coding DNA: TGCGCCAGCAGCTTGGTGCAGTCGACAAAGCCCCAAGAGACCCAGTACTTC. V and J are TRBV5-1 and TRBJ2-5; D gene unclear. Germline CDR1 and CDR2: SGHRS and YFSETQ. CDR3 length equals 17 residues. With 0 bases removed from V and 1 base from J, the gap between germline ends came to 16 bases.

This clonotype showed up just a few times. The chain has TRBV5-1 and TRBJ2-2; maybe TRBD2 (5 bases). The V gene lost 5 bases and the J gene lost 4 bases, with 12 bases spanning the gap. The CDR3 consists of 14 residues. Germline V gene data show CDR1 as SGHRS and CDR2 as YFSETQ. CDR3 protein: CASSLNSGTGELFF. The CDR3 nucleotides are TGCGCCAGCAGTTTGAACAGCGGCACCGGGGAGCTGTTTTTT.

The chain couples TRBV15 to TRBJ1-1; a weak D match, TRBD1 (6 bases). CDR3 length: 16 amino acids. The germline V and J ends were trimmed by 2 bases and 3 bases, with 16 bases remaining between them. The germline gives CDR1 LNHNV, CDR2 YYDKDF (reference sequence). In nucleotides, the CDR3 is TGTGCCACCAGCAGAAATCTACAGGGTACTGACACTGAAGCTTTCTTT. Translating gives CATSRNLQGTDTEAFF.

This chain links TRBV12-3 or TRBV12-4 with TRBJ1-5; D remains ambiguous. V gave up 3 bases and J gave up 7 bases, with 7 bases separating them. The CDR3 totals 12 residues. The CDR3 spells CASSFRVQPQHF. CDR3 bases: TGTGCCAGCAGTTTTCGTGTGCAGCCCCAGCATTTT.

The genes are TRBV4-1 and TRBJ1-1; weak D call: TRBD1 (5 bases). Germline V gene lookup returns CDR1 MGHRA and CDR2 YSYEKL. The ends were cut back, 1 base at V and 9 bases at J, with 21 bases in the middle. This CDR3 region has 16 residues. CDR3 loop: CASSQGPRDLHIKAFF. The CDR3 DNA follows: TGCGCCAGCAGCCAAGGACCCCGGGACCTTCATATTAAAGCTTTCTTT.

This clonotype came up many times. CDR3 coding DNA: TGCGCCAGCAGCTTACCTCCACAGGGGGAGTCGTACCAAGAGACCCAGTACTTC. As protein: CASSLPPQGESYQETQYF. V gene TRBV5-1 combines with J gene TRBJ2-5, with 8 bases lining up with TRBD1. Trimming took 2 bases from V and 0 from J; bases not matched to a gene: 12. The germline gives CDR1 SGHRS, CDR2 YFSETQ. CDR3 length: 18 residues.

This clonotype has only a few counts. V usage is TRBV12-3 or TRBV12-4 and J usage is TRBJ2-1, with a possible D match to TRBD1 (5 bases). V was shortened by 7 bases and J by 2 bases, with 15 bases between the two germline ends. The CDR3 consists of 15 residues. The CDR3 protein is CASNPTERTYNEQFF. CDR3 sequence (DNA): TGTGCCAGCAACCCGACAGAGCGTACCTACAATGAGCAGTTCTTC.

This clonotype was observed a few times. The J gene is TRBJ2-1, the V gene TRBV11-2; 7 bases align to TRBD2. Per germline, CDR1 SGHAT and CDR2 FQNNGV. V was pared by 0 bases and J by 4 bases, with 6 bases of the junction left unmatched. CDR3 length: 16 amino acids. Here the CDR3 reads CASSLEAGPYYNEQFF. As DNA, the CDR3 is TGTGCCAGCAGCTTAGAAGCGGGACCGTATTACAATGAGCAGTTCTTC.

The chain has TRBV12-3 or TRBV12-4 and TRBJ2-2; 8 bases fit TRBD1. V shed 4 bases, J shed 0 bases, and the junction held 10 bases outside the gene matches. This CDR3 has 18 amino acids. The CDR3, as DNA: TGTGCCAGCAGTTCTATCGACAGGGGTATGCCGAACACCGGGGAGCTGTTTTTT. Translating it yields CASSSIDRGMPNTGELFF.

As DNA, the CDR3 is TGTGCCAGCAGCTTGGTAGGACCCCCGAGGGGCTACGAGCAGTACTTC. It codes for CASSLVGPPRGYEQYF. The chain employs TRBV5-5 and TRBJ2-7; D possibly matches TRBD1 or TRBD2 (5 bases each). The CDR3 covers 16 residues. V was cut by 0 bases and J by 3 bases, with 16 bases left in between. CDR1 and CDR2 (germline): SGHKS, YYEKEE (reference sequence).